The 25 T cell receptor beta chains below all came from one sample that was sequenced in a study of vaccination effects on CD4 cells after COVID-19 (dated by TCRdb to between 2022 and 2023). The antigens of these receptors remain unknown. The protocol used for the library was the immunoSEQ multiplex PCR assay. TCRdb retrieved this table from immuneACCESS and kept in-frame rearrangements only. Not all clones are present; in checked studies, unresolved V genes account for under half, and no reason is known for the remainder. The sample table holds some 23,000 clones, of which around 77% were seen once. Of the sample, 9.1% falls within the top ten clones. In the ViraFEST assay, PBMC were stimulated with viral peptide pools, and TCR sequencing was then used to find antigen-specific CD4+ T cell clonotypes based on their expansion. After less than 13 days of culture, CD4+ T cells were isolated with the EasySep CD4+ T cell isolation kit. Each participant received two doses of an mRNA SARS-CoV-2 vaccine, either BNT162b2 or mRNA-1273.

Sample: CD4+ T cells from PBMCs cultured with HCoV-229E spike peptides, taken after COVID-19 vaccination. The cell subset or site label here, explained by the study, means: HCoV-229E spike overlapping peptide pool stimulation. The receptor source for this set is a human donor who received a COVID-19 vaccine.

V is TRBV9 and J is TRBJ2-6; D unresolved. Germline CDR1 SGDLS, CDR2 YYNGEE. Trimming took off 0 bases at V and 4 bases at J, with 11 bases between the two ends. The CDR3 is 16 residues long. CDR3 protein: CASSVGVGSGANVLTF. The CDR3 DNA reads as TGTGCCAGCAGCGTAGGTGTGGGATCCGGGGCCAACGTCCTGACTTTC. The full variable domain, in which reference TRBV9 and TRBJ2-6 provide the parts outside the CDR3, is DSGVTQTPKHLITATGQRVTLRCSPRSGDLSVYWYQQSLDQGLQFLIQYYNGEERAKGNILERFSAQQFPDLHSELNLSSLELGDSALYFCASSVGVGSGANVLTFGAGSRLTVL.

The chain is built from TRBV6-5 and TRBJ2-7; 8 bases are shared with TRBD1. The germline gives CDR1 MNHEY, CDR2 SVGAGI. The trim removed 0 bases at V and 5 bases at J, leaving 6 bases unmatched. CDR3 length: 15 amino acids. CDR3: CASSYSTAGGNEQYF. CDR3 DNA sequence: TGTGCCAGCAGTTACTCGACTGCAGGGGGCAACGAGCAGTACTTC.

This clone is classed as medium-sized. V usage is TRBV11-2 and J usage is TRBJ1-1, with D perhaps matching TRBD1 (5 bases). Germline-derived CDR1 and CDR2 are SGHAT and FQNNGV. The CDR3 extends over 14 amino acids. Trimming left V 3 bases short and J 8 bases short, with 16 bases between. DNA for the CDR3: TGTGCCAGCAGCTTCGCGACCGGGACCCGCGAAGCTTTCTTT. This translates into CASSFATGTREAFF.

The chain links TRBV4-1 to TRBJ1-4; 7 nucleotides line up with TRBD1. CDR1 and CDR2 (germline): MGHRA, YSYEKL. The V segment lost 0 bases and the J segment 5 bases; nucleotides outside the gene matches: 15. The CDR3 has 19 residues. CDR3 sequence: CASSQELGGGSSWNEKLFF. The DNA for the CDR3 is TGCGCCAGCAGCCAAGAGCTAGGGGGCGGCTCCTCATGGAATGAAAAACTGTTTTTT.

V is TRBV6-4 and J is TRBJ1-2, with a tentative D call TRBD1 (6 bases). Germline V gene sequence: CDR1 MRHNA, CDR2 SNTAGT. The CDR3 contains 15 residues. Between the trimmed V and J ends, which lost 5 bases and 4 bases, there was a span of 17 bases. CDR3 amino acids: CASSISAGEVYGYTF. Written as DNA, the CDR3 is TGTGCCAGCAGTATATCGGCAGGGGAGGTCTATGGCTACACCTTC.

The chain carries TRBV20-1 and TRBJ1-2, with D unresolved. CDR1 and CDR2 from the germline V gene are DFQATT and SNEGSKA (reference sequence). Trimming took off 3 bases at V and 9 bases at J, with 14 bases between the two ends. The CDR3 is 12 residues long. As DNA, the CDR3 is TGCAGTGCTAGTAGCTCACAGAATCGCTACACCTTC. As protein: CSASSSQNRYTF.

The sample holds a few counts of this clone. V gene TRBV7-6 combines with J gene TRBJ2-3, with a possible D match to TRBD2 (6 bases). Germline V gene lookup returns CDR1 SGHVS and CDR2 FNYEAQ. V lost 0 bases, J lost 4 bases, and 11 bases lay in between. The CDR3 totals 15 residues. The CDR3 region has the DNA TGTGCCAGCAGCTTAGCCCTAGCGTCGGCAGATACGCAGTATTTT. It translates to CASSLALASADTQYF.

The count of this clone is one. The V call is TRBV7-9, the J call TRBJ2-2, with D unresolved. Germline loops: CDR1 SEHNR, CDR2 FQNEAQ (reference sequence). The CDR3 runs 18 residues. V gave up 2 bases and J gave up 5 bases, with 21 bases separating them. Here the CDR3 DNA reads TGTGCCAGCAGCTTATCTTCTATACGGCTCGGGCTGACCGGGGAGCTGTTTTTT. It translates to CASSLSSIRLGLTGELFF.

The chain uses TRBV7-6 and TRBJ2-6; D might be TRBD1 (6 bases). The CDR3 sequence is 18 residues long. Germline V gene data show CDR1 as SGHVS and CDR2 as FNYEAQ. Trimming took off 3 bases at V and 2 bases at J, with 17 bases between the two ends. The CDR3 region is CASSFERGKYPGANVLTF. The CDR3 bases are TGTGCCAGCAGCTTCGAAAGGGGGAAGTATCCTGGGGCCAACGTCCTGACTTTC.

The CDR3 spells CASSPVTLNTGELFF. The CDR3 DNA reads TGTGCCAGCTCACCAGTCACTCTGAACACCGGGGAGCTGTTTTTT. The chain combines TRBV18 with TRBJ2-2; D is unresolved. The V end lost 2 bases, the J end lost 1 base, and 8 bases lay between the germline ends. This CDR3 is 15 amino acids long. The V gene's germline CDR1 is KGHSH and CDR2 LQKENI.

The J gene is TRBJ2-7, the V gene TRBV6-5; a weak D match, TRBD2 (6 bases). V lost 10 bases and J lost 0, with 19 bases in between. The CDR3 extends over 15 amino acids. Germline assignment: CDR1 MNHEY and CDR2 SVGAGI. The CDR3 nucleotides are TGTGCCACCCGGGCGGGGCGGGCCTACTCCTACGAGCAGTACTTC. Translating it yields CATRAGRAYSYEQYF.

The chain employs TRBV2 and TRBJ2-1; D gene ambiguous. V dropped 5 bases and J dropped 3 bases, with 5 bases sitting between them. This CDR3 is built from 12 residues. In germline, CDR1 is SNHLY, CDR2 FYNNEI. CDR3 region: CASSLDYNEQFF. The CDR3 nucleotides are TGTGCCAGCAGTTTAGACTACAATGAGCAGTTCTTC.

V is TRBV18 and J is TRBJ1-3; possible D gene TRBD1, 6 bases. V lost 6 bases and J 2 bases, leaving 14 bases between the germline ends. CDR3 length: 15 amino acids. Germline-derived CDR1 and CDR2 are KGHSH and LQKENI. The CDR3 DNA is TGTGCCAGCTCCCCCACGACAGGCGCTGGAAACACCATATATTTT. Its protein product is CASSPTTGAGNTIYF.

The rearrangement uses TRBV6-5 and TRBJ1-1; D might be TRBD1 (6 bases). This CDR3 contains 12 residues. The germline V gene encodes CDR1 MNHEY and CDR2 SVGAGI. Trimming left V 6 bases short and J 10 bases short, with 15 bases between. The CDR3 region has the DNA TGTGCCAGCAGAATGTTGACAGGAGGAGCTTTCTTT. The encoded protein is CASRMLTGGAFF.

The chain is built from TRBV5-4 and TRBJ1-5; D not resolved. CDR1 SGHNT and CDR2 YYREEE come from the germline V gene (reference sequence). With 3 bases removed from V and 0 bases from J, the gap between germline ends came to 13 bases. The length of the CDR3 is 16 residues. The CDR3 bases are TGTGCCAGCAGCTCGGGCGGTTGGTTTAGCAATCAGCCCCAGCATTTT. Residues: CASSSGGWFSNQPQHF.

The chain links TRBV27 to TRBJ2-7; D unclear. The CDR3 is made up of 15 amino acids. Trimming stripped 2 bases from V and 2 bases from J, with 13 bases between. CDR1 is MNHEY and CDR2 is SMNVEV in the germline V gene (reference sequence). The CDR3 sequence: CASSLKPGDTYEQYF. For the CDR3, the DNA is TGTGCCAGCAGTTTAAAACCGGGCGATACCTACGAGCAGTACTTC.

The chain links TRBV12-5 to TRBJ2-2; 9 nucleotides align to TRBD2. This CDR3 has 16 amino acids. Germline trimming cut 1 base from V and 2 bases from J; bases unmatched to any gene: 2. The V gene's germline CDR1 is LGHNT and CDR2 FRNRAP. The CDR3 region is CASGLAGLANTGELFF. The CDR3 region has the DNA TGTGCTAGTGGTTTGGCGGGACTAGCCAACACCGGGGAGCTGTTTTTT.

Here the CDR3 reads CASSLIKGIRGNTIYF. In nucleotides, the CDR3 is TGTGCCAGCAGCTTGATTAAAGGGATCCGTGGAAACACCATATATTTT. The chain has TRBV11-2 and TRBJ1-3; no firm D call. The ends were cut back, 3 bases at V and 3 bases at J, with 15 bases in the middle. This CDR3 region has 16 residues. Germline CDR1 SGHAT, CDR2 FQNNGV.

This clone is classed as medium-sized. The chain employs TRBV5-5 and TRBJ1-5, with D unclear. Germline V gene lookup returns CDR1 SGHKS and CDR2 YYEKEE (reference sequence). Trimming cost V 1 base and J 1 base, with 9 bases left between them. The CDR3 loop spans 15 amino acids. The chain's CDR3 is CASSLTVLSNQPQHF. CDR3 bases: TGTGCCAGCAGCTTGACCGTACTCAGCAATCAGCCCCAGCATTTT.

This chain uses TRBV6-5 with TRBJ2-1; 14 positions match TRBD2. V lost 8 bases and J lost 7; bases outside the gene matches: 7. Looked up from germline, CDR1 is MNHEY and CDR2 is SVGAGI. The CDR3 has 15 amino acids. The CDR3 nucleotides are TGTGCCAGCGGACCGGGACTAGCGGGAGTTAATGAGCAGTTCTTC. Translated: CASGPGLAGVNEQFF.

This chain joins TRBV11-2 and TRBJ1-2; no clear D gene. In germline, CDR1 is SGHAT, CDR2 FQNNGV. There are 13 residues in the CDR3. V shed 5 bases and J shed 1 base, with 8 bases lying between them. Written as DNA, the CDR3 is TGTGCCAGCAGCCGAGACGTTAACTATGGCTACACCTTC. Protein sequence: CASSRDVNYGYTF.

The chain has TRBV6-6 and TRBJ2-7; TRBD2 might be the D (6 bases). CDR1 and CDR2 from the germline V gene are MNHNY and SVGAGI (reference sequence). CDR3 length equals 13 residues. V was cut by 6 bases and J by 3 bases, with 12 bases left in between. In nucleotides, the CDR3 is TGTGCCAGCAGCTCATGGGGAGGCTACGAGCAGTACTTC. It specifies CASSSWGGYEQYF.

CDR3 nucleotide sequence: TGTGCCAGCAGCTCCTACAGGGAAAACGAGCAGTACTTC. Amino acid sequence: CASSSYRENEQYF. V and J are TRBV27 and TRBJ2-7; a weak D match, TRBD1 (6 bases). CDR1 and CDR2 (germline): MNHEY, SMNVEV (reference sequence). Trimming cost V 6 bases and J 5 bases, with 14 bases left between them. The CDR3 totals 13 residues.

This sequence joins TRBV6-1 and TRBJ1-5; 7 bases are a match to TRBD1. This CDR3 is built from 14 residues. Germline trimming cut 2 bases from V and 9 bases from J; bases unmatched to any gene: 7. CDR1 is MNHNS and CDR2 is SASEGT in the germline V gene. CDR3 coding DNA: TGTGCCAGCAGTGAATTTCGACAGGGTGGGCCCCAGCATTTT. Protein: CASSEFRQGGPQHF.

CDR3 in DNA: TGTGCCAGTACCCCCACGAACTACTTGGGACAGATGAACACTGAAGCTTTCTTT. Residues: CASTPTNYLGQMNTEAFF. V and J are TRBV19 and TRBJ1-1; 7 bases map to TRBD1. Germline lookup yields CDR1 LNHDA and CDR2 SQIVND (reference sequence). CDR3 length equals 18 residues. V shed 7 bases, J shed 0 bases, and the junction held 17 bases outside the gene matches.